The rows below give T cell receptor beta chains drawn from one sample of a study of cytomegalovirus exposure and HLA in healthy donors. Sequenced by immunoSEQ multiplex PCR; TCRdb stores in-frame clones only, minus some. Here the sample spans about 57,000 clones, approximately 80% being singletons. What was sequenced was PBMCs. All receptors derive from a man between 25 and 39 years old in good health and CMV-seronegative. Both conserved end residues are part of each CDR3. A D gene is named only where the DNA matches it firmly. Only part of the rows carry a size: once, few, many, or a class if the clone is expanded.

J | size | V | D | DNA | CDR3
TRBJ2-5 | - | TRBV30 | - | TGTGCCTGGAGTGGGGGTCGGGGGGCGAGCCAAGAGACCCAGTACTTC | CAWSGGRGASQETQYF
TRBJ2-1 | - | TRBV10-1 | - | TGCGCCAGCAGTGAGTCTTACAGGGCGGGTGAGCAGTTCTTC | CASSESYRAGEQFF
TRBJ2-2 | - | TRBV25-1 | TRBD1 | TGTGCCAGCAGTGAATTCGGGACAGGGAAAAGAGCCGGGGAGCTGTTTTTT | CASSEFGTGKRAGELFF
TRBJ1-3 | once | TRBV6-1 | - | TGTGCCAGCAGTGAAGCCCCCGGGGACACCATATATTTT | CASSEAPGDTIYF
TRBJ2-4 | - | TRBV7-2 | - | TGTGCCAGCAGCTTAAGGAGGGAAAACATTCAGTACTTC | CASSLRRENIQYF
TRBJ1-4 | - | TRBV5-1 | - | TGCGCCAGCAGAGGGACTACTAATGAAAAACTGTTTTTT | CASRGTTNEKLFF
TRBJ1-4 | - | TRBV7-9 | TRBD1 | TGTGCCAGCAGCCCACCAGGGACAGGGTTTGAAAAACTGTTTTTT | CASSPPGTGFEKLFF
TRBJ2-1 | - | TRBV27 | TRBD2 | TGTGCCAGCAGTCCCACGGCTAGCGGGAGGTGGGTTAATGCCTACAATGAGCAGTTCTTC | CASSPTASGRWVNAYNEQFF
TRBJ1-6 | - | TRBV4-2 | - | TGTGCCAGCAGCCCCCCCTTGTCTCCACCCCTCCACTTT | CASSPPLSPPLHF
TRBJ2-7 | - | TRBV5-5 | TRBD1 | TGTGCCAGCAGCTTGGGGCAGGGGGCAACCTACGAGCAGTACTTC | CASSLGQGATYEQYF
TRBJ1-1 | - | TRBV2 | - | TGTGCCAGCAGTGATGGAGAGGACACTGAAGCTTTCTTT | CASSDGEDTEAFF
TRBJ2-7 | - | TRBV9 | - | TGTGCCAGCAGCGTCGAAGGGGACTCAAACTACGAGCAGTACTTC | CASSVEGDSNYEQYF
TRBJ2-5 | - | TRBV7-2 | - | TGTGCCAGCAGCTTAGGGGGGGAGGAAGAGACCCAGTACTTC | CASSLGGEEETQYF
TRBJ2-7 | - | TRBV12-1 | - | TGTGCCAGCAGCTTTGAGGAGGGGGGGTGGGTCTACGAGCAGTACTTC | CASSFEEGGWVYEQYF
TRBJ2-5 | - | TRBV7-2 | - | TGTGCCAGCAGCTTAAGGGGGGAGACCCAGTACTTC | CASSLRGETQYF
TRBJ2-5 | - | TRBV7-2 | - | TGTGCCAGCAGCGTTAGGGGGTTTGGGGAGACCCAGTACTTC | CASSVRGFGETQYF
TRBJ1-1 | - | TRBV7-9 | TRBD1 | TGTGCCAGCAGCCAACAGGGGGCCGGGGGAACCGAAGCTTTCTTT | CASSQQGAGGTEAFF
TRBJ2-7 | - | TRBV7-2 | TRBD2 | TGTGCCAGCAGCTTAGCTGCGGGAGGGGCCGAGCAGTACTTC | CASSLAAGGAEQYF
TRBJ2-7 | - | TRBV9 | TRBD1 | TGTGCCAGCAGCTACGGACAGGGAGGCTACGAGCAGTACTTC | CASSYGQGGYEQYF
TRBJ2-5 | - | TRBV7-2 | - | TGTGCCAGCAGCTTAGACAGTGGTGGGCGAGAGACCCAGTACTTC | CASSLDSGGRETQYF
TRBJ2-2 | - | TRBV5-1 | - | TGCGCCAGCAGCTTGGTCCCTAAGAGTGCCGGGGAGCTGTTTTTT | CASSLVPKSAGELFF
TRBJ1-1 | once | TRBV18 | - | TGTGCCAGCTCACCCATGGGGAGAAGGACTGAAGCTTTCTTT | CASSPMGRRTEAFF
TRBJ1-3 | - | TRBV30 | TRBD1 | TGTGCCTGGAGCCTTCTAACAGGGGCGCCAGGAAACACCATATATTTT | CAWSLLTGAPGNTIYF
TRBJ2-7 | - | TRBV4-1 | - | TGCGCCAGCAGCCCCCCGGAGCAGGGGTCCCACGAGCAGTACTTC | CASSPPEQGSHEQYF
TRBJ1-5 | - | TRBV27 | TRBD1 | TGTGCCAGCAGTGCCTGGACAGGGAACGATCAGCCCCAGCATTTT | CASSAWTGNDQPQHF
TRBJ2-1 | - | TRBV14 | - | TGTGCCAGCAGCCCTTCCGGAGCTAGTCATAGGAATGAGCAGTTCTTC | CASSPSGASHRNEQFF
TRBJ2-1 | - | TRBV5-1 | - | TGCGCCAGCAGCTCTTCTCCCGGGGAATCGTCATGGTTCTTC | CASSSSPGESSWFF
TRBJ2-5 | - | TRBV11-2 | - | TGTGCCAGCAGCTTAGACAGCCCAAGGGGGGAGACCCAGTACTTC | CASSLDSPRGETQYF
TRBJ2-5 | - | TRBV27 | TRBD1 | TGTGCCAGCAGTTTTTCCCCGCCCGGGACAGGGGTTCGTTCGGGAGAGACCCAGTACTTC | CASSFSPPGTGVRSGETQYF
TRBJ2-7 | - | TRBV5-5 | TRBD1 | TGTGCCAGCAGTTCCGCGACAGGGCAGTACGAGCAGTACTTC | CASSSATGQYEQYF
TRBJ2-3 | - | TRBV7-9 | - | TGTGCCAGCAGCGTCCCTAGGGGTACGCAGTATTTT | CASSVPRGTQYF
TRBJ1-1 | - | TRBV18 | TRBD1 | TGTGCCAGCTCTACTGACAGGGACACTGAAGCTTTCTTT | CASSTDRDTEAFF
TRBJ2-1 | - | TRBV7-2 | - | TGTGCCAGCAGCATCACAGGGCACAATGAGCAGTTCTTC | CASSITGHNEQFF
TRBJ2-7 | - | TRBV9 | TRBD1 | TGTGCCAGCAGTCTAACAGGGGAACCTTCCTACGAGCAGTACTTC | CASSLTGEPSYEQYF
TRBJ2-5 | - | TRBV25-1 | - | TGTGCCAGCAGTGAGCTCCAGGGGGAGACCCAGTACTTC | CASSELQGETQYF